A single TCR beta chain is shown here with its context. This entry belongs to a study of PD-1 blockade in classical Hodgkin lymphoma. This CDR3 is built from 18 residues. V lost 5 bases and J 5 bases, leaving 26 bases between the germline ends. Germline lookup yields CDR1 SGHNT and CDR2 YYREEE (reference sequence). Time point of the sample: newly diagnosed, previously untreated cHL patient sample. The study purified CD4+ T cells from thawed PBMCs using magnetic negative selection. Generated by immunoSEQ multiplex PCR, the TCRdb table keeps only in-frame clones and is missing some. The sample has around 30,000 clones; about 89% are singletons.

The chain joins TRBV5-4 to TRBJ2-1; TRBD2 is a possible D gene (6 bases). The sample consisted of CD4+ T cells from blood. The clonotype comes from a human donor with classical Hodgkin lymphoma. The CDR3 reads CASSRGVGGADFNNEQFF. The CDR3 nucleotides are TGTGCCAGCAGTCGGGGTGTGGGCGGGGCCGATTTTAACAATGAGCAGTTCTTC.